This is a list of T cell receptor beta chains from one sample in a study of Graves' ophthalmopathy and Graves' hyperthyroidism. From the multiplex PCR reads, TCRdb called clonotypes with MiXCR, one entry per CDR3 protein. This repertoire shows 400,000 or so distinct CDR3 sequences, roughly 15% found once; its top ten account for 2.4%. Sequencing input: peripheral blood. These receptors came from an adult woman with stable Graves' hyperthyroidism. Each CDR3 is given with its conserved first and last residue. The order of the fields is D gene, J gene, clone size, V gene, CDR3 DNA, CDR3 protein. D genes are given only for firm matches. The size entry is marked missing in some rows and otherwise reads once, few, many or a size class.

TRBD2,TRBJ2-7,many,TRBV5-1,TGCGCCAGCACCCCAATGGGGGGGAGAGGCTCCTACGAGCAGTACTTC,CASTPMGGRGSYEQYF
-,TRBJ2-7,many,TRBV20-1,TGCAGTGCTAGTGGTGGCTCTGGCGGTTCCTACGAGCAGTACTTC,CSASGGSGGSYEQYF
-,TRBJ2-7,many,TRBV10-3,TGTGCCATCAGTGAGTCCGGGACAACTTACGAGCAGTACTTC,CAISESGTTYEQYF
-,TRBJ1-1,-,TRBV20-1,TGCAGTGCTAGATTGGACAGTGAAGCTTTCTTT,CSARLDSEAFF
-,TRBJ2-7,many,TRBV11-2,TGTGCCAGCAGCTTACGGAATGGGTACGAGCAGTACTTC,CASSLRNGYEQYF
-,TRBJ2-7,many,TRBV11-2,TGTGCCAGCAGCTTGGTCACATTATACTACGAGCAGTACTTC,CASSLVTLYYEQYF
-,TRBJ2-5,many,TRBV6-2/TRBV6-3,TGTGCCAGCACGACGGGACGGAGGGAGACCCAGTACTTC,CASTTGRRETQYF
TRBD1,TRBJ2-7,many,TRBV7-6,TGTGCCAGCAGCTTAGGTAGGGGGCGTAGGTTCCACGAGCAGTACTTC,CASSLGRGRRFHEQYF
-,TRBJ2-2,-,TRBV4-1,TGCGCCAGCAGCCAAGAATTGGGCGGGGAGCTGTTTTTT,CASSQELGGELFF
TRBD2,TRBJ2-4,few,TRBV27,TGTGCCAGCAGCCCCGGGACTAGCGGGAGGGTTAAGTACTTC,CASSPGTSGRVKYF
-,TRBJ2-7,many,TRBV29-1,TGCAGCGCGAGAGAGGCGGGATCGAGGGAGCAGTACTTC,CSAREAGSREQYF
TRBD1,TRBJ1-2,many,TRBV20-1,TGCAGTGCCGCCCCCGACAGGGGTGAGAGCTATGGCTACACCTTC,CSAAPDRGESYGYTF
-,TRBJ2-7,many,TRBV20-1,TGCAGTGCTCGAGACCGCAGGGTAACCAACGAGCAGTACTTC,CSARDRRVTNEQYF
TRBD2,TRBJ2-7,many,TRBV10-3,TGTGCCATCAGCGCTACCTTAGCGGGTGAAGTCTACGAGCAGTACTTC,CAISATLAGEVYEQYF
TRBD1,TRBJ2-7,many,TRBV7-9,TGTGCCAGCAGCGAGAACAGGGGGCCGAACTACGAGCAGTACTTC,CASSENRGPNYEQYF
-,TRBJ2-5,-,TRBV12-3/TRBV12-4,TGTGCCAGCAGTCAGAGACAGCAAGAGACCCAGTACTTC,CASSQRQQETQYF
TRBD1,TRBJ1-2,many,TRBV7-2,TGTGCCAGCAGCCCCAACAGGGGAAACTATGGCTACACCTTC,CASSPNRGNYGYTF
-,TRBJ1-3,many,TRBV29-1,TGCAGCGTCTCGACGTTGACAGGTGGAGGAAACACCATATATTTT,CSVSTLTGGGNTIYF
TRBD1,TRBJ1-5,few,TRBV27,TGTGCCAGCAGTTCCGGGACAGGGGCACCCAATCAGCCCCAGCATTTT,CASSSGTGAPNQPQHF
TRBD1,TRBJ2-5,-,TRBV15,TGTGCCACCAGCAGAGCCCTGACAGGGGCCCTCCAAGAGACCCAGTACTTC,CATSRALTGALQETQYF
-,TRBJ2-7,many,TRBV5-1,TGCGCCAGCAGCTTGGAACACGCCTACGAGCAGTACTTC,CASSLEHAYEQYF
-,TRBJ1-6,many,TRBV12-3/TRBV12-4,TGTGCCAGCAGTTTATGGGGGTTGCTAAATTCACCCCTCCACTTT,CASSLWGLLNSPLHF